This T cell receptor (beta chain) was captured by sequencing in a study of Ad26.COV2.S vaccination and SARS-CoV-2 variants. CDR3 size: 16 residues. V shed 4 bases and J 3 bases; nucleotides not matched to a gene: 12. The V gene's germline CDR1 is SGHRS and CDR2 YFSETQ. TCRdb keeps only in-frame clones here, not all; method: immunoSEQ multiplex PCR. The table has 380,000 or so clones, about 89% seen once. Indicated treatment: 15 to 20 received Ad26.COV2.S at low or high dose, single or two shots; roughly 5 received placebo; per-sample allocation not given. After the first vaccine or placebo injection, samples were drawn on day 63. An adult donor aged 18-55 years was enrolled in Boston. The shot given was an Ad26 vector that makes Wuhan-strain SARS-CoV-2 spike.

Source: peripheral blood, taken in a trial of Ad26.COV2.S vaccine versus placebo. V gene TRBV5-1 combines with J gene TRBJ2-5, with TRBD1 matching 7 bases. The clonotype originates from a person between 18 and 65 years old who received the Ad26.COV2.S COVID-19 vaccine or a placebo. The CDR3 loop is CASSPNPDRREETQYF. As DNA, the CDR3 is TGCGCCAGCAGCCCGAACCCGGACAGGCGGGAAGAGACCCAGTACTTC.